The rows below give T cell receptor beta chains drawn from one sample of a study of blood T cell repertoires in COVID-19. Sequenced by immunoSEQ multiplex PCR; TCRdb stores in-frame clones only, minus some. The sample carries some 120,000 clones, around four fifths recorded once. The sample comprised peripheral blood. All receptors come from a human donor in a cohort sampled during active COVID-19. CDR3s include the opening cysteine and the closing phenylalanine or tryptophan. D genes are given only for firm matches. Clone size is given for some rows only: seen once, a few or many times, or a class if the clone is expanded.

j_call clone_size d_call v_call cdr3_aa cdr3_nt
TRBJ1-2 . . TRBV19 CASRPHQADYGYTF TGTGCCAGTAGGCCCCACCAGGCTGACTATGGCTACACCTTC
TRBJ1-4 once TRBD1 TRBV9 CASSVETGPDEKLFF TGTGCCAGCAGCGTAGAGACAGGGCCAGATGAAAAACTGTTTTTT
TRBJ2-3 once TRBD2 TRBV7-9 CASSSGTSGGGSTDTQYF TGTGCCAGCAGCTCCGGGACTAGCGGGGGGGGTAGCACAGATACGCAGTATTTT
TRBJ1-1 . TRBD1 TRBV18 CASSEGTGNNEAFF TGTGCCAGCTCAGAAGGGACAGGGAATAATGAAGCTTTCTTT
TRBJ1-5 few . TRBV10-1 CASSARGLDNQPQHF TGCGCCAGCAGCGCCCGGGGTCTCGACAATCAGCCCCAGCATTTT
TRBJ2-5 . . TRBV7-8 CASSRPGSETQYF TGTGCCAGCAGCCGCCCGGGGTCAGAGACCCAGTACTTC
TRBJ2-3 . . TRBV6-2/TRBV6-3 CASSLPGTDTQYF TGTGCCAGCAGCCTCCCGGGCACAGATACGCAGTATTTT
TRBJ1-1 . . TRBV11-1 CASSRRDLGPEAFF TGTGCCAGCAGCCGGAGGGATCTTGGGCCTGAAGCTTTCTTT
TRBJ1-2 . . TRBV5-1 CASSLYDGGYTF TGCGCCAGCAGCTTGTACGACGGGGGCTACACCTTC
TRBJ1-5 . TRBD1 TRBV2 CASRTGVSGQPQHF TGTGCCAGCAGGACAGGGGTATCAGGTCAGCCCCAGCATTTT
TRBJ2-1 . . TRBV7-9 CASSHPRRRGTYNEQFF TGTGCCAGCAGCCATCCTCGGAGGCGGGGGACATACAATGAGCAGTTCTTC
TRBJ1-4 . . TRBV9 CASSVGGQSNEKLFF TGTGCCAGCAGCGTAGGAGGACAGAGTAATGAAAAACTGTTTTTT
TRBJ1-1 . TRBD1 TRBV10-3 CASATGGRTEAFF TGTGCCAGTGCGACAGGGGGCCGAACTGAAGCTTTCTTT
TRBJ2-7 . TRBD2 TRBV5-1 CASSWRERGEQYF TGCGCCAGCAGCTGGCGGGAGAGGGGCGAGCAGTACTTC